Below, one T cell receptor beta chain is given with its context. Its specific antigen is unknown. No per-base quality is available; no much larger clone lies one base away. In the paper's terms, the time point label means: baseline before first vaccination. Samples from vaccinated people were obtained from the UK trials COV001 and COV002, which included a single-blind randomized controlled phase 2/3 trial of AZD1222 (ChAdOx1 nCoV-19) in healthy adults. For TCRbeta chain sequencing, PBMC samples were collected from trial participants at day 0 and at day 28 after the second dose. The sample belongs to a study of T cell responses to AZD1222 COVID-19 vaccine (dated by TCRdb to about 2021). Background for the entire study: Because spike-specific TCR depth and breadth did not differ between the two schedules, AZD1222 recipients who got a second dose at roughly 4 weeks were pooled with those who got a second dose at roughly 12 weeks. TCR sequencing covered approximately 230 trial participants: approximately 200 given two doses of AZD1222 and 26 given two doses of MenACWY control vaccine. Enrollment into the trials was organized by age into subgroups of 18-55, 56-69 and 70-plus years, and those subgroups contained approximately 150, 30 and 60 TCR-sequenced participants, respectively.

The CDR3 regions of human TCRbeta chains were analyzed by immunosequencing. As for the original processing: Repertoire TCRs were matched against a reference library of SARS-CoV-2-specific TCRs generated with the MIRA antigen-specificity platform. Breadth was defined as the fraction of unique TCRs that were SARS-CoV-2-associated. Depth was defined as the fraction of total T cells that were SARS-CoV-2-associated. Each spike-specific TCR was assigned to its reactive spike region and to a CD4 or CD8 class using the MIRA data. Log10-transformed breadth and depth values were compared by one-way ANOVA with Sidak's multiple comparisons tests. The source is immuneACCESS, and TCRdb retained only in-frame sequences with V and J called. Part of the clones is not carried over; for the studies checked, unresolved V genes explain less than half of this, and the remainder is unexplained. V, J and clone size derive from that table, while D and trimming were established from the DNA sequence. The sample table records 95,000 to 150,000 clones; more than 70% of these occur just once. 3.5% to 5% of the sample goes to the ten largest clones.

Between the V and J ends, shortened by 2 bases and 0 bases respectively, the junction contains 16 bases. The CDR3 has 17 amino acids, counting the end cysteine and phenylalanine. Here the CDR3 DNA is all that survives: 51 bases in frame from base 1. Per the germline V gene, MDHEN is the CDR1 and SYDVKM is the CDR2. On the study overall, not on this receptor specifically: Vaccine-associated CD4 TCRs spanned the whole spike protein, with dominant responses in regions 160-218 and 743-854. Epitopes outside the regions mutated in the B.1.351 and B.1.1.7 variants were reportedly recognized by nearly half of the unique spike-specific TCRs. No day 14 peak-response samples were available, so repertoires were characterized only after the peak T cell response. In the small 56-69-year group, the increase in depth fell short of significance, most likely because of low power. Spike-specific TCR breadth and depth rose significantly after two AZD1222 doses compared with day 0 and with MenACWY recipients. Conclusions about previously exposed vaccinees are limited because only a handful of AZD1222 recipients were SARS-CoV-2 seropositive at baseline. Most participants were white British and females outnumbered males, and the authors suggested that clonal diversity may have been underestimated.

The receptor was derived from an adult in good health. This specimen consisted of peripheral blood, obtained on day 0 of AZD1222 vaccination. Recombination joined TRBV28 with TRBJ1-1; TRBD1 is a possible D gene, resting on 5 matching bases. The sequence in DNA is TGTGCCAGCAGTTTACGGCAGGGACGCACCTTGAACACTGAAGCTTTCTTT. The translation is CASSLRQGRTLNTEAFF.